Below, 10 T cell receptor beta chains from the same sample are listed, as sequenced in a study of graft-versus-host responses after intestinal transplantation (dated by TCRdb to the early 2020s). These receptors have no known antigen. The library was generated by the immunoSEQ multiplex PCR assay. TCRdb re-hosts the immuneACCESS table, in-frame sequences only. Its copies lack some clones; in the studies checked, an unresolved V gene accounts for under half of them, and the cause for the rest is not known. A total of 40,000 or so clones appear in this sample, 90% to 95% of them only once. Less than 0.25% of the sample is in the top ten clones. Interpreted using the paper, the time point label stands for: cells obtained before transplantation from donor or recipient. The specimen was unstimulated CD8+ T cells sorted from spleen or lymph node cells, collected before transplant. The receptors were gathered from a human donor who was the organ donor for an intestinal transplant.

For this clone: Its ends do not fully match the called genes, so a read error is possible. This chain links TRBV25-1 with TRBJ1-5; 10 nucleotides line up with TRBD1. The V gene's germline CDR1 is MGHDK and CDR2 SYGVNS. The CDR3 length is 14 residues. The CDR3 coding sequence is TGTGCCAGCTCCGGGACAGGGGAGTATCAGCCCCGGCATTTT. Translated, it gives CASSGTGEYQPRHF.

The rearrangement links TRBV4-3 to TRBJ2-1, with D perhaps matching TRBD1 or TRBD2 (5 bases each). V was cut by 0 bases and J by 8 bases, with 8 bases left in between. This CDR3 has 13 residues. Germline CDR1 reads LGHNA; CDR2 reads YSLEER. The CDR3 spells CASSQDGGYEQFF. The CDR3 bases are TGCGCCAGCAGCCAAGATGGGGGTTATGAGCAGTTCTTC.

The chain employs TRBV15 and TRBJ2-5; 14 bases map to TRBD2. V lost 0 bases and J lost 5; bases outside the gene matches: 5. The CDR3 is 17 amino acids. Per germline, CDR1 LNHNV and CDR2 YYDKDF (reference sequence). The CDR3 protein is CATSRDNRTSGGETQYF. In nucleotides, the CDR3 is TGTGCCACCAGCAGAGATAATCGGACTAGCGGGGGGGAGACCCAGTACTTC.

The chain combines TRBV6-5 with TRBJ2-7; TRBD1 matches 8 bases. The length of the CDR3 is 14 residues. Looked up from germline, CDR1 is MNHEY and CDR2 is SVGAGI. The junction had 3 bases not matched to a gene; V was cut back by 0 bases and J by 5 bases. CDR3 sequence reads: CASSYSAGGHEQYF. The DNA of the CDR3 is TGTGCCAGCAGTTACTCGGCAGGGGGCCACGAGCAGTACTTC.

Here the CDR3 DNA reads TGTGCCAGCAGCTTATCTTCCGGGGCGGGGGAGACCCAGTACTTC. It codes for CASSLSSGAGETQYF. V and J are TRBV7-6 and TRBJ2-5, with a possible D match to TRBD2 (6 bases). Germline V lookup: CDR1 SGHVS, CDR2 FNYEAQ. V lost 2 bases, J lost 5 bases, and 15 bases lay in between. This CDR3 contains 15 residues.

V usage is TRBV2 and J usage is TRBJ2-3; D might be TRBD2 (5 bases). Germline V gene sequence: CDR1 SNHLY, CDR2 FYNNEI. Trimming took 1 base from V and 4 from J, leaving 15 bases between them. The CDR3 has 16 amino acids. The chain's CDR3 is CASSEVGLSWADTQYF. The CDR3 nucleotides read TGTGCCAGCAGTGAAGTCGGACTCTCGTGGGCAGATACGCAGTATTTT.

The V and J genes are TRBV5-1 and TRBJ2-3, with 10 bases matching TRBD2. V lost 4 bases to trimming and J lost 3 bases; unmatched junction nucleotides: 8. The germline gives CDR1 SGHRS, CDR2 YFSETQ. This CDR3 contains 16 residues. In DNA form, the CDR3 reads TGCGCCAGCAGCCCTTCAGCGGGGGGGATGACAGATACGCAGTATTTT. It codes for CASSPSAGGMTDTQYF.

The chain recombines TRBV28 with TRBJ1-1; 8 bases align to TRBD1. The V and J ends lost 6 bases and 1 base, in that order; junction bases with no gene match: 10. The germline CDR1 and CDR2 sequences are MDHEN and SYDVKM. The CDR3 loop spans 16 amino acids. CDR3 loop: CASSPEVGTGNTEAFF. CDR3 DNA sequence: TGTGCCAGCAGCCCCGAAGTAGGGACAGGGAACACTGAAGCTTTCTTT.

This chain connects TRBV7-2 to TRBJ2-5, with 12 bases aligning to TRBD1. This CDR3 is 14 amino acids long. After removal of 8 bases from V and 5 bases from J, the junction contained 6 bases not matched to a gene. The germline V gene has CDR1 SGHTA and CDR2 FQGNSA. CDR3 amino acids: CASVGTGGGETQYF. The CDR3 bases are TGTGCCAGCGTGGGGACAGGGGGCGGGGAGACCCAGTACTTC.

This chain connects TRBV11-2 to TRBJ2-1, with unresolved D. With 0 bases removed from V and 6 bases from J, the gap between germline ends came to 0 bases. The CDR3 covers 11 residues. Germline values: CDR1 SGHAT, CDR2 FQNNGV. The CDR3 reads CASSLDNEQFF. The CDR3 DNA follows: TGTGCCAGCAGCTTAGACAATGAGCAGTTCTTC.